Following are 16 T cell receptor beta chains from one sample sequenced in a study of T cells in localized non-small cell lung cancer (dated by TCRdb to 2019 to 2021). The library came from the immunoSEQ multiplex PCR assay. TCRdb carries this immuneACCESS record with in-frame sequences only. Its versions omit some clonotypes, under half of them owing to an unresolved V gene in the studies checked, with the rest unexplained. Across this sample there are about 62,000 clones, with roughly 79% seen only once. The ten largest clones add up to roughly 4.5% of the sample. Sequenced material: PBMCs, taken before any cancer treatment. Every receptor here comes from a man aged 40 to 69 with stage II lung adenocarcinoma.

This clone was detected once. The chain couples TRBV4-1 to TRBJ1-5, with D unresolved. Trimming cost V 1 base and J 5 bases, with 6 bases left between them. Looked up from germline, CDR1 is MGHRA and CDR2 is YSYEKL. This CDR3 has 13 residues. The CDR3 DNA reads TGCGCCAGCAGCCAAGTCGACGATCAGCCCCAGCATTTT. The encoded protein is CASSQVDDQPQHF.

The chain has TRBV19 and TRBJ2-6; D call uncertain. The V gene lost 7 bases and the J gene lost 0 bases, with 10 bases spanning the gap. This CDR3 contains 15 residues. Germline V lookup: CDR1 LNHDA, CDR2 SQIVND (reference sequence). CDR3 DNA: TGTGCCAGTACAGGCGATTACTCTGGGGCCAACGTCCTGACTTTC. As protein: CASTGDYSGANVLTF.

This clone has more than one count but fewer than ten. This chain links TRBV9 with TRBJ2-2, with unresolved D. This CDR3 is 13 amino acids long. Trimming removed 0 bases at V and 3 bases at J, with 3 bases between. Germline loops: CDR1 SGDLS, CDR2 YYNGEE. The DNA for the CDR3 is TGTGCCAGCAGCGTAGATTACACCGGGGAGCTGTTTTTT. The encoded protein is CASSVDYTGELFF.

This chain uses TRBV19 with TRBJ2-7; perhaps TRBD2 as D (6 bases). The V gene's germline CDR1 is LNHDA and CDR2 SQIVND (reference sequence). CDR3 length: 13 amino acids. V shed 9 bases and J shed 0 bases, with 12 bases lying between them. The CDR3 nucleotides are TGTGCCAGCCGGGAGCCCAGCTCCTACGAGCAGTACTTC. Translated, it gives CASREPSSYEQYF.

V usage is TRBV15 and J usage is TRBJ1-1, with TRBD1 matching over 7 bases. Looked up from germline, CDR1 is LNHNV and CDR2 is YYDKDF (reference sequence). The CDR3 extends over 14 amino acids. The V gene end was trimmed by 3 bases and the J gene end by 5 bases; junction bases not matched to a gene: 6. The CDR3 loop is CATSSSGGGTEAFF. CDR3 nucleotide sequence: TGTGCCACCAGCAGTTCAGGGGGTGGGACTGAAGCTTTCTTT.

This chain links TRBV7-2 with TRBJ1-2; D unclear. Germline loops: CDR1 SGHTA, CDR2 FQGNSA. Trimming cost V 2 bases and J 3 bases, with 7 bases left between them. The CDR3 loop spans 13 amino acids. The CDR3: CASSLKADYGYTF. The CDR3 nucleotides are TGTGCCAGCAGCTTAAAGGCGGACTATGGCTACACCTTC.

This clone was observed once. The gene calls are TRBV19 and TRBJ1-2; perhaps TRBD1 as D (6 bases). Germline CDR1 LNHDA, CDR2 SQIVND (reference sequence). Trimming shortened V by 0 bases and J by 4 bases, and 12 bases separated the two germline ends. This CDR3 comprises 15 residues. The CDR3 here is CASSIDGGLSYGYTF. The CDR3 DNA sequence: TGTGCCAGTAGTATAGATGGGGGGCTCAGCTATGGCTACACCTTC.

V gene TRBV28 combines with J gene TRBJ2-1, with 14 bases aligning to TRBD2. V trimming: 0 bases; J trimming: 10 bases; junction bases outside the gene matches: 8. This CDR3 has 17 residues. Germline lookup yields CDR1 MDHEN and CDR2 SYDVKM. The CDR3 region has the DNA TGTGCCAGCAGTTTATGGGGGACTAGCGGGAGTAGGGGCGAGCAGTTCTTC. Translating gives CASSLWGTSGSRGEQFF.

The V and J genes are TRBV5-4 and TRBJ2-7; D possibly corresponds to TRBD2 (6 bases). Germline V CDR1 and CDR2: SGHNT, YYREEE (reference sequence). The CDR3 runs to 14 residues. Trimming cost V 0 bases and J 0 bases, with 7 bases left between them. The CDR3 loop is CASSLGGDSYEQYF. CDR3 bases: TGTGCCAGCAGCTTGGGGGGGGACTCCTACGAGCAGTACTTC. Combining the CDR3 with reference TRBV5-4 and TRBJ2-7 gives the whole variable domain ETGVTQSPTHLIKTRGQQVTLRCSSQSGHNTVSWYQQALGQGPQFIFQYYREEENGRGNFPPRFSGLQFPNYSSELNVNALELDDSALYLCASSLGGDSYEQYFGPGTRLTVT.

V gene TRBV19 combines with J gene TRBJ1-1; 8 nucleotides align to TRBD1. CDR3 size: 13 residues. The trim removed 6 bases at V and 4 bases at J, leaving 4 bases unmatched. The germline gives CDR1 LNHDA, CDR2 SQIVND (reference sequence). The CDR3 sequence is CASSRDRGTEAFF. DNA for the CDR3: TGTGCCAGTAGCAGAGACAGGGGCACTGAAGCTTTCTTT.

The chain is built from TRBV7-2 and TRBJ2-2; maybe TRBD2 (6 bases). Trimming stripped 4 bases from V and 0 bases from J, with 9 bases between. Germline loops: CDR1 SGHTA, CDR2 FQGNSA. There are 15 residues in the CDR3. The chain's CDR3 is CASSWRGPNTGELFF. The CDR3 coding sequence is TGTGCCAGCAGCTGGAGGGGACCGAACACCGGGGAGCTGTTTTTT. Using reference TRBV7-2 and TRBJ2-2 for the parts outside the CDR3, the full variable domain is GAGVSQSPSNKVTEKGKDVELRCDPISGHTALYWYRQSLGQGLEFLIYFQGNSAPDKSGLPSDRFSAERTGGSVSTLTIQRTQQEDSAVYLCASSWRGPNTGELFFGEGSRLTVL.

J is TRBJ2-7 and V is TRBV7-9; D is unresolved. The V gene's germline CDR1 is SEHNR and CDR2 FQNEAQ (reference sequence). The V end was cut by 0 bases, the J end by 0 bases, with 6 bases between. The CDR3 is 14 residues long. The CDR3 region is CASSLAPSSYEQYF. The DNA for the CDR3 is TGTGCCAGCAGCTTAGCGCCAAGCTCCTACGAGCAGTACTTC.

V usage is TRBV10-2 and J usage is TRBJ2-2, with TRBD1 matching 8 bases. The length of the CDR3 is 13 residues. Germline CDR1 is WSHSY and CDR2 is SAAADI. With 7 bases clipped from V and 7 bases from J, the junction kept 5 bases outside the gene matches. For the CDR3, the DNA is TGCGCCAGCAAGGACAGGGCGGGCGGGGAGCTGTTTTTT. It specifies CASKDRAGGELFF.

This rearrangement joins TRBV5-1 to TRBJ2-5; TRBD1 is a possible D gene (5 bases). V dropped 3 bases and J dropped 5 bases, with 11 bases sitting between them. Germline V CDR1 and CDR2: SGHRS, YFSETQ. The CDR3 covers 13 residues. CDR3: CASSSRGWETQYF. CDR3 DNA sequence: TGCGCCAGCAGCTCAAGGGGTTGGGAGACCCAGTACTTC.

V usage is TRBV6-5 and J usage is TRBJ1-2; D is undetermined. Germline V gives CDR1 MNHEY, CDR2 SVGAGI. Trimming stripped 5 bases from V and 3 bases from J, with 4 bases between. The CDR3 has 11 residues. CDR3 residues: CASSRDYGYTF. CDR3 coding DNA: TGTGCCAGCAGTCGGGACTATGGCTACACCTTC.

This chain joins TRBV6-5 and TRBJ2-5; 9 nucleotides match TRBD2. Germline values: CDR1 MNHEY, CDR2 SVGAGI. The J segment lost 6 bases and the V segment lost 2 bases, leaving 10 bases of the junction unmatched. CDR3 size: 16 residues. CDR3 region: CASSYRSGSGRQTQYF. The CDR3 nucleotides read TGTGCCAGCAGTTACCGCTCAGGCAGCGGGAGGCAGACCCAGTACTTC.